This T cell receptor beta chain was sequenced during a study of identical twins. The CDR3 spans 15 residues. CDR1 SGHRS and CDR2 YFSETQ come from the germline V gene. The V and J ends lost 5 bases and 4 bases respectively, with 15 bases between them. TCRdb re-called the 5' RACE reads through MiXCR, storing one row per CDR3 protein. The table includes 400,000 to 500,000 distinct CDR3 sequences, approximately 17% detected once. This clonotype showed up just once. Antigen specificity is unknown. Study-wide results and limits: Out-of-frame beta sequences exhibited a weaker degree of excess twin sharing. The same donors were not followed; conclusions instead depended on cross-sectional statistical analysis.

The rearrangement uses TRBV5-1 and TRBJ2-2, with D maybe TRBD1 (6 bases). The TCR originated in a man in his fifties or sixties in good health. Sequences were obtained from naive T cells sorted from blood. The CDR3 DNA reads as TGCGCCAGCAGATCCGGGACAACCCCCACCGGGGAGCTGTTTTTT. Translated: CASRSGTTPTGELFF.